The 25 T cell receptor beta chains reported below all come from one sample, sequenced in a study of T-cell reconstitution after alpha-beta-depleted transplantation in children. Unique molecular identifiers were incorporated during preparation of the TCRbeta library. TCRdb reanalysed the PCR reads using MiXCR and keeps one entry per CDR3 protein. The table has about 17,000 distinct CDR3 sequences, approximately 5.5% seen once. The sample in question was PBMCs, obtained before TCRalphabeta/CD19-depleted stem cell transplant. The receptors derive from a boy aged 5 to 17 with acute lymphoblastic leukemia, due to receive a stem cell transplant.

The sample holds many counts of this clonotype. The J gene is TRBJ2-1, the V gene TRBV6-2 or TRBV6-3; D gene uncertain. Germline loops: CDR1 MNHEY, CDR2 SVGEGT. The CDR3 contains 13 residues. V was pared by 3 bases and J by 3 bases, with 6 bases between. In nucleotides, the CDR3 is TGTGCCAGCAGTTATCTAGGCTACAATGAGCAGTTCTTC. Amino acids: CASSYLGYNEQFF.

The sample holds many counts of this clonotype. This chain uses TRBV5-1 with TRBJ1-1; D is undetermined. The CDR3 has 14 amino acids. V shed 2 bases and J shed 0 bases, with 8 bases lying between them. Germline loops: CDR1 SGHRS, CDR2 YFSETQ. CDR3 residues: CASSFRLMNTEAFF. The CDR3 coding sequence is TGCGCCAGCAGCTTCAGGCTTATGAACACTGAAGCTTTCTTT.

This clonotype was seen many times. The V call is TRBV7-2, the J call TRBJ2-1; 8 bases are a match to TRBD2. With V trimmed by 7 bases and J by 2 bases, 7 bases remained unmatched. The CDR3 sequence is 15 residues long. Germline CDR1 reads SGHTA; CDR2 reads FQGNSA. CDR3 protein: CASTPSGGAYNEQFF. In DNA, the CDR3 is TGTGCCAGCACTCCTTCGGGGGGGGCCTACAATGAGCAGTTCTTC.

This clonotype was seen repeatedly, ten times or more. The rearrangement links TRBV7-2 to TRBJ1-3; possibly TRBD1 for D (5 bases). CDR3 size: 15 residues. Trimming cost V 4 bases and J 3 bases, with 13 bases left between them. CDR1 and CDR2 (germline): SGHTA, FQGNSA. The CDR3: CASSSRVGGGNTIYF. The DNA of the CDR3 is TGTGCCAGCAGCTCCAGGGTCGGGGGTGGAAACACCATATATTTT.

This clonotype was observed many times. V gene TRBV10-3 combines with J gene TRBJ1-3; weak D call: TRBD1 (5 bases). CDR3 size: 19 residues. V was pared by 5 bases and J by 4 bases, with 27 bases between. CDR1 and CDR2 (germline): ENHRY, SYGVKD. CDR3 sequence reads: CAISWLRAGTNLMGNTIYF. The DNA for the CDR3 is TGTGCCATCAGTTGGCTCCGAGCCGGGACCAATCTTATGGGAAACACCATATATTTT.

There are many counts of this clonotype. The chain is built from TRBV7-7 and TRBJ2-5; 8 bases match TRBD2. Germline CDR1 is SSHAT and CDR2 is FNYEAQ (reference sequence). V was pared by 5 bases and J by 7 bases, with 12 bases of the junction left unmatched. This CDR3 is built from 15 residues. CDR3 in DNA: TGTGCCAGCAGCACAGGGACTAGTGGGTTAGGGACCCAGTACTTC. Translated: CASSTGTSGLGTQYF.

This clonotype was observed a few times. V and J are TRBV5-8 and TRBJ1-1; D remains unclear. V was shortened by 9 bases and J by 7 bases, with 16 bases between the two germline ends. The germline CDR1 and CDR2 sequences are SGHTS and YDEGEE. The CDR3 totals 12 residues. The CDR3 is CAMGRTLNEAFF. The DNA of the CDR3 is TGTGCCATGGGCCGTACACTAAATGAAGCTTTCTTT.

This clonotype was seen ten or more times. V usage is TRBV6-1 and J usage is TRBJ2-1; perhaps TRBD2 as D (7 bases). Trimming left V 7 bases short and J 10 bases short, with 14 bases between. There are 12 residues in the CDR3. CDR1 and CDR2 (germline): MNHNS, SASEGT. CDR3 protein: CASTSGGAEQFF. CDR3 nucleotide sequence: TGTGCCAGCACCAGTGGGGGGGCAGAGCAGTTCTTC.

This clonotype was seen at least ten times. This chain uses TRBV29-1 with TRBJ2-7; 9 positions match TRBD1. The germline V gene encodes CDR1 SQVTM and CDR2 ANQGSEA. V was clipped by 7 bases and J by 4 bases; unmatched bases: 2. The CDR3 has 11 residues. The CDR3 loop is CSATGGYEQYF. The CDR3 coding sequence is TGCAGCGCGACAGGGGGGTACGAGCAGTACTTC.

This clonotype has ten or more counts. The chain recombines TRBV7-2 with TRBJ2-7; 8 bases agree with TRBD2. V was clipped by 2 bases and J by 6 bases; unmatched bases: 6. There are 14 residues in the CDR3. Germline lookup yields CDR1 SGHTA and CDR2 FQGNSA. DNA for the CDR3: TGTGCCAGCAGCTTATCGGGGGGGTTTGCCGAGCAGTACTTC. Protein product: CASSLSGGFAEQYF.

In its sample, this clonotype was seen many times. The V and J genes are TRBV6-5 and TRBJ2-1; 11 positions agree with TRBD2. V was pared by 6 bases and J by 7 bases, with 5 bases of the junction left unmatched. The length of the CDR3 is 14 residues. Germline lookup yields CDR1 MNHEY and CDR2 SVGAGI. CDR3 nucleotides: TGTGCCAGCAGATGGACTAGCGGGTTGAATGAGCAGTTCTTC. This gives the protein CASRWTSGLNEQFF.

This clonotype was recorded many times. The CDR3: CASNPSTSGRFDTQYF. The DNA for the CDR3 is TGTGCCAGCAACCCCTCCACTAGCGGGAGATTCGATACGCAGTATTTT. The chain employs TRBV28 and TRBJ2-3, with 11 bases lining up with TRBD2. With 7 bases clipped from V and 6 bases from J, the junction kept 12 bases outside the gene matches. The germline CDR1 and CDR2 sequences are MDHEN and SYDVKM. The CDR3 is 16 amino acids.

The sample holds many counts of this clonotype. The J gene is TRBJ2-7, the V gene TRBV5-4; 7 bases are shared with TRBD2. Germline CDR1 reads SGHNT; CDR2 reads YYREEE (reference sequence). The CDR3 loop spans 15 amino acids. J lost 3 bases, V lost 4 bases, and 10 bases had no gene match. In DNA, the CDR3 is TGTGCCAGCAGCCCATCCGCGCTAGCGGTCTACGAGCAGTACTTC. It codes for CASSPSALAVYEQYF.

This clonotype was recorded at least ten times. V is TRBV9 and J is TRBJ2-7, with D perhaps given as TRBD1 or TRBD2 (6 bases each). This CDR3 spans 17 amino acids. Germline V CDR1 and CDR2: SGDLS, YYNGEE. Trimming stripped 4 bases from V and 5 bases from J, with 25 bases between. CDR3 in amino acids: CASSPTGEGGFRDEQYF. In DNA form, the CDR3 reads TGTGCCAGCAGCCCCACCGGAGAGGGGGGATTCAGGGACGAGCAGTACTTC.

This clonotype was picked up many times. The chain employs TRBV18 and TRBJ2-3, with D perhaps TRBD2 (5 bases). The germline CDR1 and CDR2 sequences are KGHSH and LQKENI. This CDR3 has 15 amino acids. V lost 8 bases, J lost 0 bases, and 15 bases lay in between. The chain's CDR3 is CASTQDSTSTDTQYF. The CDR3 DNA sequence: TGTGCCAGCACTCAGGACTCTACTAGCACAGATACGCAGTATTTT.

This clonotype is medium-sized (0.01 to 0.1%) by share. This chain links TRBV12-3 or TRBV12-4 with TRBJ1-1, with 9 bases aligning to TRBD1. The CDR3 is 17 amino acids. The V segment lost 3 bases and the J segment 0 bases; nucleotides outside the gene matches: 8. CDR3 coding DNA: TGTGCCAGCAGTTTGGACAGGGGTTGGGCGATGAACACTGAAGCTTTCTTT. The encoded protein is CASSLDRGWAMNTEAFF.

This clonotype was observed many times. The chain carries TRBV6-6 and TRBJ2-1, with TRBD2 matching 11 bases. Germline CDR1 is MNHNY and CDR2 is SVGAGI (reference sequence). The trim removed 7 bases at V and 5 bases at J, leaving 16 bases unmatched. The CDR3 loop spans 18 amino acids. CDR3 region: CASNGLAGGFNPNNEQFF. The CDR3 nucleotides read TGTGCCAGCAACGGACTAGCGGGTGGTTTCAATCCAAACAATGAGCAGTTCTTC.

Comments on this clonotype: One end of the junction varies from germline; a read error may be responsible. The V gene is TRBV12-3 or TRBV12-4, the J gene TRBJ2-3; 11 bases agree with TRBD2. The CDR3 loop spans 18 amino acids. DNA of the CDR3: TGTACCAGCTGCCTTACTAGCGGGGGATTATCTAGCACAGATACGCAGTATTTT. Residues: CTSCLTSGGLSSTDTQYF.

This clonotype was recorded many times. The rearrangement links TRBV7-2 to TRBJ2-1; 7 bases are a match to TRBD2. With 5 bases clipped from V and 7 bases from J, the junction kept 17 bases outside the gene matches. Germline V CDR1 and CDR2: SGHTA, FQGNSA. The CDR3 length is 17 residues. As DNA, the CDR3 is TGTGCCAGCAGCCTCCCGGCACGCGGAGCGGGGATAAATGAGCAGTTCTTC. Translation: CASSLPARGAGINEQFF.

This clonotype was counted at least ten times. This sequence joins TRBV19 and TRBJ1-1; D is unresolved. CDR3 length equals 12 residues. Germline V lookup: CDR1 LNHDA, CDR2 SQIVND (reference sequence). V was cut by 0 bases and J by 12 bases, with 11 bases left in between. The CDR3 DNA is TGTGCCAGTAGTATAGAGGCACAGAGAACTTTCTTT. It translates to CASSIEAQRTFF. The full variable domain, with the rest looked up from reference TRBV19 and TRBJ1-1, is DGGITQSPKYLFRKEGQNVTLSCEQNLNHDAMYWYRQDPGQGLRLIYYSQIVNDFQKGDIAEGYSVSREKKESFPLTVTSAQKNPTAFYLCASSIEAQRTFFGQGTRLTVV.

The table lists this clonotype with many counts. The J gene is TRBJ1-5, the V gene TRBV27, with D possibly matching TRBD1 (6 bases). This CDR3 comprises 18 residues. The ends were cut back, 5 bases at V and 1 base at J, with 21 bases in the middle. The germline V gene encodes CDR1 MNHEY and CDR2 SMNVEV (reference sequence). This CDR3 reads CASSPTTTGHWSNQPQHF. Written as DNA, the CDR3 is TGTGCCAGCAGTCCCACAACGACAGGACATTGGAGCAATCAGCCCCAGCATTTT.

In this sample, this clonotype turned up many times. The chain combines TRBV5-6 with TRBJ2-7, with a possible D match to TRBD1 (5 bases). The CDR3 has 13 residues. V shed 0 bases and J shed 5 bases, with 9 bases lying between them. Germline CDR1 and CDR2: SGHDT and YYEEEE. The CDR3, as DNA: TGTGCCAGCAGCTTGGCTTCAGGGAACGAGCAGTACTTC. It is translated as CASSLASGNEQYF.

This clonotype was seen at least ten times. V is TRBV13 and J is TRBJ2-7; D is ambiguous. The CDR3 contains 12 residues. The V gene's germline CDR1 is PRHDT and CDR2 FYEKMQ (reference sequence). Trimming shortened V by 2 bases and J by 3 bases, and 5 bases separated the two germline ends. The CDR3 DNA reads as TGTGCCAGCAGCTTATCCAGCTACGAGCAGTACTTC. Residues: CASSLSSYEQYF. Together with reference TRBV13 and TRBJ2-7, the CDR3 gives the full variable domain: AAGVIQSPRHLIKEKRETATLKCYPIPRHDTVYWYQQGPGQDPQFLISFYEKMQSDKGSIPDRFSAQQFSDYHSELNMSSLELGDSALYFCASSLSSYEQYFGPGTRLTVT.

This clonotype was detected ten times or more. The chain carries TRBV2 and TRBJ2-5; a weak D match, TRBD2 (6 bases). V shed 0 bases and J shed 5 bases, with 10 bases lying between them. This CDR3 comprises 14 residues. Germline V gene sequence: CDR1 SNHLY, CDR2 FYNNEI. In DNA form, the CDR3 reads TGTGCCAGCAGTGAAGCGCGCGGGACCGAGACCCAGTACTTC. Protein: CASSEARGTETQYF.

The table lists this clonotype with many counts. The chain employs TRBV15 and TRBJ1-2, with 10 bases that match TRBD1. The CDR3 contains 14 residues. J was trimmed by 8 bases and V by 3 bases; bases with no gene match: 6. Germline CDR1 LNHNV, CDR2 YYDKDF (reference sequence). In DNA form, the CDR3 reads TGTGCCACCAGCAGGACAGGGGGCGAAGCAGGCTACACCTTC. Protein sequence: CATSRTGGEAGYTF.